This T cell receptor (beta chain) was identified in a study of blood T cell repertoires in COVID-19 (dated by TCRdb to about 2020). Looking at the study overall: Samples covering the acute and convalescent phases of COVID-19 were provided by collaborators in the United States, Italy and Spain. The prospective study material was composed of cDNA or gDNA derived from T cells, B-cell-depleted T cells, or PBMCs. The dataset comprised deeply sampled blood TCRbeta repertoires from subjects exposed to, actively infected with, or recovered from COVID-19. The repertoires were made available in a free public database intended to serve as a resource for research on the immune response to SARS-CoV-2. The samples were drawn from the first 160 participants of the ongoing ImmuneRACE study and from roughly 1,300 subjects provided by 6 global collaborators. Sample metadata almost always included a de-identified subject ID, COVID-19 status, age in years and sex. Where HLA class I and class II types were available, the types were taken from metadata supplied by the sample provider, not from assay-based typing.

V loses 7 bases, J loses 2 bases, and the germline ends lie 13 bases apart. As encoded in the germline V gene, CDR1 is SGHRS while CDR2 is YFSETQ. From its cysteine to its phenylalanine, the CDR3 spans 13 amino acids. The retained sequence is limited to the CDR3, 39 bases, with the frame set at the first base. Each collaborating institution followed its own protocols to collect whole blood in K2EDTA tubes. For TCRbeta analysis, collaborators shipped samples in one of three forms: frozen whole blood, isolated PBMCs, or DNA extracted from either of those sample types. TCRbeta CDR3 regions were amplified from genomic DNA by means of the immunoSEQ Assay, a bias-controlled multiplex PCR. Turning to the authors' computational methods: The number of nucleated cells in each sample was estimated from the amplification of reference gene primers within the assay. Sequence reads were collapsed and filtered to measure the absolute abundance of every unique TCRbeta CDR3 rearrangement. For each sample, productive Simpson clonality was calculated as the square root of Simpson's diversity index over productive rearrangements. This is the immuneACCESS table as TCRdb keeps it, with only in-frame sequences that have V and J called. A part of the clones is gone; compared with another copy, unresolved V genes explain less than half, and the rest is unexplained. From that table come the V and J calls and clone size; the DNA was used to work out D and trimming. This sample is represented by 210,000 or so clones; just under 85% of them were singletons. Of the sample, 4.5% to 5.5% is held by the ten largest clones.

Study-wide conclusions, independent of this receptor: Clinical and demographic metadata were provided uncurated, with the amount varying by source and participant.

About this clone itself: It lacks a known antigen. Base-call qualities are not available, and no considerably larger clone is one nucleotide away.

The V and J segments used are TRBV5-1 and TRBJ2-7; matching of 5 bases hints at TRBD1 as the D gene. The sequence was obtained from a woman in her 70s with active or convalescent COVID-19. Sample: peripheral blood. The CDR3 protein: CASVGPYPYEQYF. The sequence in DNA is TGCGCCAGCGTGGGGCCGTACCCCTACGAGCAGTACTTC.